The source of this T cell receptor beta chain is a study of blood T cell repertoires in COVID-19. Looking at the study overall: The samples span acute and convalescent COVID-19 from the United States, Italy and Spain. In each case, the material was cDNA or gDNA derived from T cells, B-cell-depleted T cells, or PBMCs.

The CDR3 length is 14 residues. Looked up from germline, CDR1 is KGHDR and CDR2 is SFDVKD. V lost 4 bases, J lost 1 base, and 8 bases lay in between. Per the original data handling: Estimated nucleated cell counts came from reference gene primer amplification. Only in-frame clones appear in the TCRdb table, and some are missing; sequencing was by immunoSEQ multiplex PCR. V and J calls plus clone size are reproduced from that table; the DNA served to infer D and trimming. The repertoire holds 120,000 or so clones, with 87% as singletons. The sequenced sample consisted of peripheral blood. The genes are TRBV24-1 and TRBJ2-3; D is undetermined. This TCR was sampled from a woman in her seventies with acute or convalescent COVID-19. CDR3 in amino acids: CATSEELGTDTQYF. The CDR3 DNA reads as TGTGCCACCAGTGAAGAGCTAGGCACAGATACGCAGTATTTT.